This T cell receptor beta chain was documented in a study of T cells in Graves' hyperthyroidism and ophthalmopathy. Whole-study results and caveats: Most thyroid clonotypes that were expanded above 0.001 also turned up in blood.

RNA transcripts gave rise to amplified TCR beta CDR3 regions. HTBI primers were employed in a first-round RT-PCR of the TCR CDR3. TCRdb redid the calling of the multiplex PCR reads with MiXCR, one entry per CDR3 protein. The sample records under 300,000 distinct CDR3 sequences, 14% to 15% being singletons. This clonotype was counted between two and nine times. Its antigen is as yet unknown. A much larger clone differs by one base, so this may be a read error. The V end lost 1 base, the J end lost 8 bases, and 3 bases lay between the germline ends. CDR3 length equals 12 residues. The germline V gene has CDR1 MNHEY and CDR2 SMNVEV (reference sequence).

The source material was blood. The V call is TRBV27, the J call TRBJ1-6; no clear D gene. The TCR originated in a middle-aged woman with Graves' hyperthyroidism that later progressed to Graves' ophthalmopathy. Here the CDR3 DNA reads TGTGCCAGCAGTTTATTTCATTCACCCCTCCACTTT. Its protein is CASSLFHSPLHF.